A single sample gave rise to the 9 T cell receptor beta chains below, sequenced in a study of T cell repertoires in cytomegalovirus infection (dated by TCRdb to about 2019). The treatment or condition label, read with the paper, signifies: in vitro stimulation with specific CMV peptide epitopes to enrich CMV-specific T cells. The sequencing machine was an Illumina HiSeq 1500. TCRdb cleaned the public reads at Q25 with fastp, built clones with MiXCR and kept in-frame beta chains. Rows merge per CDR3 protein into single entries with the most common DNA and genes. This sample comprises about 830,000 distinct CDR3 sequences, about 31% of them detected only once. The ten most abundant clones make up roughly 12% of the sample. These receptors have no identified antigens. This specimen consisted of cultured CD8+ T cells from PBMCs, obtained from culture after CMV antigen stimulation. Receptor source: a human donor in good health (CMV status not recorded). Some clones in this sample may be carry-over from other donors' samples.

This clonotype was counted ten times or more. The chain carries TRBV7-6 and TRBJ2-2, with D maybe TRBD1 (5 bases). Trimming took 5 bases from V and 1 from J, leaving 8 bases between them. CDR3 length equals 14 residues. CDR1 is SGHVS and CDR2 is FNYEAQ in the germline V gene. The CDR3 DNA follows: TGTGCCAGCAGCGACAGAGGGAACACCGGGGAGCTGTTTTTT. Its translation: CASSDRGNTGELFF.

This clonotype was observed a few times. The chain employs TRBV7-9 and TRBJ2-7; no definite D call. Germline V gene sequence: CDR1 SEHNR, CDR2 FQNEAQ (reference sequence). The CDR3 loop spans 11 amino acids. The V and J ends lost 5 bases and 6 bases respectively, with 8 bases between them. CDR3 sequence (DNA): TGTGCCAGCAGCCATTCTATCGAGCAGTACTTC. Its translation: CASSHSIEQYF.

This chain connects TRBV6-2 or TRBV6-3 to TRBJ1-2, with 7 bases lining up with TRBD1. Germline-derived CDR1 and CDR2 are MNHEY and SVGEGT. CDR3 size: 14 residues. With V trimmed by 6 bases and J by 6 bases, 10 bases remained unmatched. This CDR3 is CASREQGKLDGYTF. CDR3 DNA sequence: TGTGCCAGCAGAGAACAGGGGAAGTTGGATGGCTACACCTTC.

This clonotype came up a few times. The chain uses TRBV12-3 or TRBV12-4 and TRBJ2-5; the match to TRBD2 covers 16 bases. After removal of 4 bases from V and 5 bases from J, the junction contained 13 bases not matched to a gene. This CDR3 is 19 amino acids long. DNA of the CDR3: TGTGCCAGCAGTTCACCCGGCGGGACTAGCGGGGGGGCCTGGGAGACCCAGTACTTC. As protein: CASSSPGGTSGGAWETQYF.

The CDR3 nucleotides are TGTGCCAGCAGCTTAAACCGCCGGGAGGCTGAAGCTTTCTTT. As protein: CASSLNRREAEAFF. J is TRBJ1-1 and V is TRBV7-6; D is uncertain. V was trimmed by 2 bases and J by 6 bases, leaving 13 bases between them. Germline V gene lookup returns CDR1 SGHVS and CDR2 FNYEAQ. The CDR3 sequence is 14 residues long.

Only a few counts were recorded for this clonotype. The chain uses TRBV19 and TRBJ2-2, with 7 bases matching TRBD1. The CDR3 covers 16 residues. Unmatched junction bases numbered 7, after V lost 4 bases and J lost 2 bases. The germline gives CDR1 LNHDA, CDR2 SQIVND (reference sequence). Here the CDR3 reads CASSTGNRGNTGELFF. CDR3 in DNA: TGTGCCAGTAGTACCGGGAACAGGGGTAACACCGGGGAGCTGTTTTTT.

This clonotype was counted only a few times. V is TRBV6-1 and J is TRBJ2-3; a possible D gene is TRBD1 (6 bases). The ends were cut back, 4 bases at V and 2 bases at J, with 19 bases in the middle. The length of the CDR3 is 17 residues. Germline V gene lookup returns CDR1 MNHNS and CDR2 SASEGT. Written as DNA, the CDR3 is TGTGCCAGCAGTGCCCCCGGCAGGGGCTCGGACACAGATACGCAGTATTTT. Translation: CASSAPGRGSDTDTQYF.

The V call is TRBV11-3, the J call TRBJ2-3, with D tentatively TRBD1 (6 bases). CDR3 length equals 15 residues. Germline CDR1 reads SGHNT; CDR2 reads YENEEA. The V gene lost 1 base and the J gene lost 4 bases, with 12 bases spanning the gap. CDR3 region: CASSLGNRAADTQYF. CDR3 coding DNA: TGTGCCAGCAGCTTAGGAAACAGGGCGGCAGATACGCAGTATTTT. The complete variable domain, with remaining parts taken from reference TRBV11-3 and TRBJ2-3, reads EAGVVQSPRYKIIEKKQPVAFWCNPISGHNTLYWYLQNLGQGPELLIRYENEEAVDDSQLPKDRFSAERLKGVDSTLKIQPAELGDSAVYLCASSLGNRAADTQYFGPGTRLTVL.

This rearrangement joins TRBV19 to TRBJ1-2; TRBD1 matches 9 bases. Germline loops: CDR1 LNHDA, CDR2 SQIVND (reference sequence). Trimming cost V 5 bases and J 8 bases; bases outside gene matches: 9. This CDR3 region has 14 residues. CDR3 nucleotides: TGTGCCAGTAGTCCGCAGGGACAGGGTGACGGCTACACCTTC. It codes for CASSPQGQGDGYTF.